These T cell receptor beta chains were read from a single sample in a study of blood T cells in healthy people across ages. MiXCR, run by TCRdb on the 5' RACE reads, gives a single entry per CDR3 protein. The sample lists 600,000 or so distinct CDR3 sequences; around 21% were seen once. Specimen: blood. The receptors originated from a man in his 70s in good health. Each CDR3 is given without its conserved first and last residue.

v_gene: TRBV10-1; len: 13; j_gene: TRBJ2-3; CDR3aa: ASSVLVGSTDTQY
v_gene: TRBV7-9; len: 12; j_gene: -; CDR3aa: ASSLAGAVGEQY
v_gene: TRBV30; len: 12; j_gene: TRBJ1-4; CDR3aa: AWTQSQHGKKLF
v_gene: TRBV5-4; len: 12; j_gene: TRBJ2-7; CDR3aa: ASSLEGYRGEQY
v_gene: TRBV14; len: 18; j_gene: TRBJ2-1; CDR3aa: ASSQGLAGLPPGSSNEQF
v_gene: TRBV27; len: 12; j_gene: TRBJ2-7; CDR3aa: ASRTSGLSYEQY
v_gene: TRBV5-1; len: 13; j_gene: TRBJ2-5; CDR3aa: ASSPGTFGGETQY
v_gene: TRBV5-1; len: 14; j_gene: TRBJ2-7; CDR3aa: ASSSSGGPSSYEQY
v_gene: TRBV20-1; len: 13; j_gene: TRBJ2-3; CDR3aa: SARDWGLRLDTQY
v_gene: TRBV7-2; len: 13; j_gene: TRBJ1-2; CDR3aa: ASSPRGTSNYGYT
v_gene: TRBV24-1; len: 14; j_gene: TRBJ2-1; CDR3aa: ATSDSSPTGWNEQF
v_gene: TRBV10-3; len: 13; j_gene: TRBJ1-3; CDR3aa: AISESSGNGNTIY
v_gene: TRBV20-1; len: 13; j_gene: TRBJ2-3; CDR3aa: SAPRTSGSTDTQY
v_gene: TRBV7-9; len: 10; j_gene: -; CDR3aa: ASSHSPDPQF
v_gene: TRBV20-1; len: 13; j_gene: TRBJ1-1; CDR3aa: SARDRVSWDTEAF
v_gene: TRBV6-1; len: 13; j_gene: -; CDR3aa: ASSVRDTSSYEQY
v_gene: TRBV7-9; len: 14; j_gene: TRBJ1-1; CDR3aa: ASTSTQMGHIAEAF
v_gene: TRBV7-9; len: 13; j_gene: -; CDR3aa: ASSRSGTRYNEQF
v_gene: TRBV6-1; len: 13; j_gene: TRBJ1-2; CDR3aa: ASSNAGTANYGYT
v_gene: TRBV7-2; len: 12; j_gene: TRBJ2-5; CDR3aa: ASEWGGSGETQY
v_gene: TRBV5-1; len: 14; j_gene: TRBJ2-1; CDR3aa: ASSSLGTNSYNEQF
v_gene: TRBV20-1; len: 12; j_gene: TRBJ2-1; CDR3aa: SARDAKPYNEQF
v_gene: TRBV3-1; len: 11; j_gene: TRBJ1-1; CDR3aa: ASTRTQYTEAF
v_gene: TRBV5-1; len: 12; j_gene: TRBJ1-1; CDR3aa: ASSEGQGGTEAF
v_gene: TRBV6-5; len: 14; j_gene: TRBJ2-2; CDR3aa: ASSYFPAESTGELF
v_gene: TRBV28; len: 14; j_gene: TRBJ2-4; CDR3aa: ASSTNWRAAKNIQY
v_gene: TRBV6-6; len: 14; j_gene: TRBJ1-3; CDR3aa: ASSYSPGDPGNTIY
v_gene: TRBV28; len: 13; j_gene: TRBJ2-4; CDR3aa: ASSDFRTHGNIQY
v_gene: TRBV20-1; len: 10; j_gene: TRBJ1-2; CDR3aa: SAYRGENGYT
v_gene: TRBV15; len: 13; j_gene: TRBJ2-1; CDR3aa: ATSRVPSPRNEQF
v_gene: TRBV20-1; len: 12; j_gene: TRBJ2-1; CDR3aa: SAGNGGVPGEQF
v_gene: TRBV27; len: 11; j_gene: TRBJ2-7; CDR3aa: ASSNGPGYEQY
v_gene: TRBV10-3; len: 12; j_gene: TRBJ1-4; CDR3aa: AISGSSGGEKLF
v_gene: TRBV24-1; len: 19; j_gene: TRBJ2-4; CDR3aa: VTSDHVSGSPDIFAKNIQY
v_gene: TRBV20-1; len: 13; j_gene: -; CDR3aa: SARDRASGTYEQY
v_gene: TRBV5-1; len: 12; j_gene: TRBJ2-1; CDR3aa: ASSLGDTYNEQF
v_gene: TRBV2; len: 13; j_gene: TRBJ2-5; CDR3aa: ASSLESGPQETQY
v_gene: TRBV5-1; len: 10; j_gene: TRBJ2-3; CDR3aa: ASSLDADTQY
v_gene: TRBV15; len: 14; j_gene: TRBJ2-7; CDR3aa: ATSFLGGGLGDEQY
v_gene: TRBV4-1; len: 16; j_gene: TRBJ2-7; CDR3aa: ASSQDPGGTGYPYEQY
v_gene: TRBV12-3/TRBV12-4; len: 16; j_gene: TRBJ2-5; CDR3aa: ASSLAWTSGNQGETQY
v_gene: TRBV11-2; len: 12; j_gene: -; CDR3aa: ASSGTSSVGEQF
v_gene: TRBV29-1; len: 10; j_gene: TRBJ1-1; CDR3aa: SVEQGSFEAF
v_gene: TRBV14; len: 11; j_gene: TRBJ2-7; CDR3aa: ASSQIEHYEQY
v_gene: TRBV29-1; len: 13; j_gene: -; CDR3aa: SVDRLAGVMNEQF
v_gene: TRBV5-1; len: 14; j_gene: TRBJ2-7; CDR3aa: ASSLMTSGVSYEQY
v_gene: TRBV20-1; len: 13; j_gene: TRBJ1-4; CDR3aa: SARAGTGFNEKLF
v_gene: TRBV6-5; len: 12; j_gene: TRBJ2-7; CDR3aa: ASSSQGISREQY
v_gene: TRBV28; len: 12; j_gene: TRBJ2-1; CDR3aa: ASSFLGDYNEQF
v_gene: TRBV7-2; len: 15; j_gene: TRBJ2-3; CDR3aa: ASSLEGLAGGRDTQY
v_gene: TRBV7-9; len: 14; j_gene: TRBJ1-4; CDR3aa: ASSERLTATNEKLF
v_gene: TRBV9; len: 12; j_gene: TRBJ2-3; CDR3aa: ASSADKSTDTQY
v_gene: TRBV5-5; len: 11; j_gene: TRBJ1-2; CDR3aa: ASSLTIGAGYT
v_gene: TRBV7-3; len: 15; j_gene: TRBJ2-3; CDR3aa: ASSLFVGLAGDNTQY
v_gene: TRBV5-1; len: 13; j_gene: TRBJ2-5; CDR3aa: ASSLDSRSHLQQY